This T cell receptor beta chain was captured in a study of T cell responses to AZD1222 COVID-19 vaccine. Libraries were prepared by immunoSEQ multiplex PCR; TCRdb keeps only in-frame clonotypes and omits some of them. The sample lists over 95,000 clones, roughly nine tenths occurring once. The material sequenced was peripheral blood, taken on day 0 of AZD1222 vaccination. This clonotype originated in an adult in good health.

In nucleotides, the CDR3 is TGTGCCAGCAGCTTAGGCCCTGGGACAGTACTCCAGCCCCAGCATTTT. Encoded protein: CASSLGPGTVLQPQHF. The J gene is TRBJ1-5, the V gene TRBV11-2, with TRBD1 matching 7 bases. This CDR3 has 16 residues. The germline V gene encodes CDR1 SGHAT and CDR2 FQNNGV. Trimming cost V 1 base and J 7 bases; bases outside gene matches: 10.